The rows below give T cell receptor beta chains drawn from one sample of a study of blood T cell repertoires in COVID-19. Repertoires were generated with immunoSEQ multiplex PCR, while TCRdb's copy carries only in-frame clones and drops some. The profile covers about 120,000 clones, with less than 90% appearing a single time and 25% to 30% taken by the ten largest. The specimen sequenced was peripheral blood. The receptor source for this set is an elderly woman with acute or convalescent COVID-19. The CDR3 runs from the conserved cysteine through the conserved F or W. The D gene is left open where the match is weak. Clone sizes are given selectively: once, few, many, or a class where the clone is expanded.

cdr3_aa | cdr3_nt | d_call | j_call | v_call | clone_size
CASSLPGRNYGYTF | TGCGCCAGCAGCCTCCCAGGGCGAAACTATGGCTACACCTTC | - | TRBJ1-2 | TRBV4-1 | -
CASRRSGFYNQPQHF | TGTGCCAGCAGGCGCTCAGGGTTTTACAATCAGCCCCAGCATTTT | - | TRBJ1-5 | TRBV28 | -
CASSGHRVVDGYTF | TGTGCCAGCAGCGGGCACAGGGTAGTAGATGGCTACACCTTC | - | TRBJ1-2 | TRBV5-5 | -
CASSARTGLSGNTIYF | TGTGCCAGCAGCGCCAGGACAGGGCTCTCTGGAAACACCATATATTTT | TRBD1 | TRBJ1-3 | TRBV9 | -
CASSDRGNQPQHF | TGCGCCAGCAGTGACCGGGGCAATCAGCCCCAGCATTTT | - | TRBJ1-5 | TRBV10-2 | -
CASRYTGGSGELFF | TGTGCCAGCAGATATACAGGGGGTTCCGGGGAGCTGTTTTTT | TRBD1 | TRBJ2-2 | TRBV7-3 | few
CASSLGRGGPTEAFF | TGTGCCAGCAGCTTAGGACGAGGGGGCCCCACTGAAGCTTTCTTT | TRBD1 | TRBJ1-1 | TRBV7-9 | -
CASSLTQTSSSYEQYF | TGCGCCAGCAGCCTCACCCAGACTTCTAGCTCCTACGAGCAGTACTTC | - | TRBJ2-7 | TRBV4-1 | -
CASSDQHRQGSEQYF | TGTGCCAGCAGTGACCAACACAGACAGGGGAGCGAGCAGTACTTC | TRBD1 | TRBJ2-7 | TRBV6-1 | -
CASSYRGANEKLFF | TGTGCCAGCAGCTACAGGGGGGCTAATGAAAAACTGTTTTTT | TRBD1 | TRBJ1-4 | TRBV5-6 | -
CASSLNGGDRAADTQYF | TGCGCCAGCAGCTTGAATGGGGGGGACAGGGCCGCAGATACGCAGTATTTT | TRBD1 | TRBJ2-3 | TRBV5-1 | -
CASSPPGRVYGYTF | TGTGCCAGCTCACCACCGGGCAGGGTCTATGGCTACACCTTC | - | TRBJ1-2 | TRBV18 | -
CASSSFGRTYEQYF | TGTGCCAGCAGCTCGTTCGGCAGGACCTACGAGCAGTACTTC | - | TRBJ2-7 | TRBV7-6 | -
CASSQDRYRDQETQYF | TGTGCCAGCAGCCAAGACCGTTACAGGGACCAAGAGACCCAGTACTTC | - | TRBJ2-5 | TRBV14 | -
CASSDIGGGDYGYTF | TGTGCCAGCAGTGACATAGGGGGAGGGGACTATGGCTACACCTTC | - | TRBJ1-2 | TRBV6-1 | -
CASSQDTGVPQHF | TGCGCCAGCAGCCAAGATACCGGGGTCCCCCAGCATTTT | - | TRBJ1-5 | TRBV4-3 | -
CASSLGTGDTEAFF | TGCGCCAGCAGCTTGGGAACGGGGGACACTGAAGCTTTCTTT | - | TRBJ1-1 | TRBV5-1 | -
CASSLSTGQQETQYF | TGCGCCAGCAGCTTGTCTACGGGACAGCAAGAGACCCAGTACTTC | TRBD1 | TRBJ2-5 | TRBV5-1 | -
CASSRELNTEAFF | TGTGCCAGCAGCCGGGAGCTTAACACTGAAGCTTTCTTT | - | TRBJ1-1 | TRBV7-7 | -
CASSRGQGQPQHF | TGTGCCAGCAGTAGGGGACAGGGACAGCCCCAGCATTTT | TRBD1 | TRBJ1-5 | TRBV27 | -
CASSPGQGGKNQPQHF | TGTGCCAGCAGCCCAGGACAGGGGGGAAAAAATCAGCCCCAGCATTTT | TRBD1 | TRBJ1-5 | TRBV7-9 | -
CASSPIGGRGKETQYF | TGCGCCAGCAGCCCCATAGGGGGGCGGGGGAAAGAGACCCAGTACTTC | - | TRBJ2-5 | TRBV5-1 | -
CASSGTGGNQPQHF | TGTGCCAGCTCGGGGACAGGGGGCAATCAGCCCCAGCATTTT | TRBD1 | TRBJ1-5 | TRBV2 | -
CASRGQGAKGWETQYF | TGTGCCAGCAGGGGACAGGGGGCGAAAGGATGGGAGACCCAGTACTTC | TRBD1 | TRBJ2-5 | TRBV28 | -
CASSLGTGNSPLHF | TGCGCCAGCAGCTTGGGGACAGGTAATTCACCCCTCCACTTT | TRBD1 | TRBJ1-6 | TRBV5-1 | -
CASSLQDEQFF | TGCGCCAGCAGCTTACAAGATGAGCAGTTCTTC | - | TRBJ2-1 | TRBV5-1 | -
CASSLDLGAEAFF | TGTGCCAGCAGCTTAGACCTGGGAGCTGAAGCTTTCTTT | - | TRBJ1-1 | TRBV11-2 | -
CASSRAGRNTEAFF | TGTGCCAGTAGTAGGGCGGGCAGGAACACTGAAGCTTTCTTT | - | TRBJ1-1 | TRBV19 | -
CASSFLQGAGGYTF | TGTGCCAGCAGTTTCCTTCAGGGGGCAGGTGGCTACACCTTC | TRBD1 | TRBJ1-2 | TRBV6-5 | -
CASSLLTGGETQYF | TGCGCCAGCAGCTTACTGACAGGGGGAGAGACCCAGTACTTC | TRBD1 | TRBJ2-5 | TRBV5-1 | -
CASSRRDRFGYTF | TGTGCCAGCAGTCGCCGGGACAGATTTGGCTACACCTTC | TRBD1 | TRBJ1-2 | TRBV6-2/TRBV6-3 | -
CASTPEGGRGEKLFF | TGTGCCAGCACCCCTGAGGGTGGCCGAGGAGAAAAACTGTTTTTT | - | TRBJ1-4 | TRBV7-9 | few
CASSPQIRDTDTDTQYF | TGTGCCAGCAGTCCACAAATCCGGGACACAGACACAGATACGCAGTATTTT | - | TRBJ2-3 | TRBV6-2/TRBV6-3 | -
CASSLAAVMNTEAFF | TGTGCCAGCAGCTTAGCGGCGGTCATGAACACTGAAGCTTTCTTT | - | TRBJ1-1 | TRBV11-1 | -
CASGQGVNSPLHF | TGTGCCAGCGGGCAGGGGGTTAATTCACCCCTCCACTTT | TRBD1 | TRBJ1-6 | TRBV27 | -
CASSTTGMVDSPLHF | TGTGCCAGCAGCACGACAGGGATGGTCGATTCACCCCTCCACTTT | TRBD1 | TRBJ1-6 | TRBV28 | -
CASSLAGGPYEQYF | TGTGCCAGTAGTCTAGCGGGGGGGCCGTACGAGCAGTACTTC | TRBD2 | TRBJ2-7 | TRBV19 | -
CASSQDTQGSPLHF | TGTGCCAGCAGCCAAGATACTCAGGGTTCACCCCTCCACTTT | - | TRBJ1-6 | TRBV4-2 | -
CASSPSGIGYNEQFF | TGTGCCAGCAGTCCGTCAGGAATCGGTTACAATGAGCAGTTCTTC | - | TRBJ2-1 | TRBV25-1 | -
CSVRDRGNSPLHF | TGCAGCGTCCGGGACAGGGGAAATTCACCCCTCCACTTT | TRBD1 | TRBJ1-6 | TRBV29-1 | -
CASSQDEDTGELFF | TGCGCCAGCAGCCAAGATGAGGATACCGGGGAGCTGTTTTTT | - | TRBJ2-2 | TRBV4-3 | -
CASSRTGENNSPLHF | TGTGCCAGCAGTAGGACAGGGGAGAATAATTCACCCCTCCACTTT | TRBD1 | TRBJ1-6 | TRBV6-4 | -
CASKQGAYNEQFF | TGTGCCAGCAAGCAGGGGGCCTACAATGAGCAGTTCTTC | TRBD1 | TRBJ2-1 | TRBV2 | -
CASIRGINSPLHF | TGTGCCAGCATCAGAGGAATTAATTCACCCCTCCACTTT | - | TRBJ1-6 | TRBV5-5 | few